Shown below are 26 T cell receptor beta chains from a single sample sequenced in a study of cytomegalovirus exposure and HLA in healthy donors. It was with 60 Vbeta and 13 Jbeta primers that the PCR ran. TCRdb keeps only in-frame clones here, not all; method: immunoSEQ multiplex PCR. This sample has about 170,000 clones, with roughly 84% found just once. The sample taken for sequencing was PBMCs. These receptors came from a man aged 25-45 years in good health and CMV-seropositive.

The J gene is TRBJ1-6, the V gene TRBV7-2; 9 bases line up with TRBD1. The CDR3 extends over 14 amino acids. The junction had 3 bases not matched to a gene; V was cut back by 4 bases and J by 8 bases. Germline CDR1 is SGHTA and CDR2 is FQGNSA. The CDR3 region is CASSSGQGHSPLHF. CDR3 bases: TGTGCCAGCAGCTCGGGACAGGGTCATTCACCCCTCCACTTT.

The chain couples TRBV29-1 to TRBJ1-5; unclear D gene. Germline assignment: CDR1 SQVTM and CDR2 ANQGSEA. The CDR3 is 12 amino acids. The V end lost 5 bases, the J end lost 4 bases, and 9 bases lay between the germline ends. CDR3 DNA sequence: TGCAGCGTTATTGTGAGAAATCAGCCCCAGCATTTT. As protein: CSVIVRNQPQHF.

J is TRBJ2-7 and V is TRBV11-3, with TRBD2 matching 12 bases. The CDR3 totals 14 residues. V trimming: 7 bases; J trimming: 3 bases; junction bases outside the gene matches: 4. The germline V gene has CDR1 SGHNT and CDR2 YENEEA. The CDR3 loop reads CASTLTSGSYEQYF. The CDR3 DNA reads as TGTGCCAGCACGTTGACTAGCGGGAGCTACGAGCAGTACTTC.

The CDR3 is CASSYLGSREGEKLFF. In DNA form, the CDR3 reads TGTGCCAGCAGTTATCTGGGGTCCCGAGAGGGTGAAAAACTGTTTTTT. The chain couples TRBV6-6 to TRBJ1-4; D unresolved. Germline assignment: CDR1 MNHNY and CDR2 SVGAGI (reference sequence). Trimming shortened V by 3 bases and J by 7 bases, and 18 bases separated the two germline ends. This CDR3 is 16 amino acids long.

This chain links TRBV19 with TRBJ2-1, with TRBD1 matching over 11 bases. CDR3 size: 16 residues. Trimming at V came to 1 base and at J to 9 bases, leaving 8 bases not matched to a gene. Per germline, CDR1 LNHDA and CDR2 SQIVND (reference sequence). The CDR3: CASSIGTGGWVFEQFF. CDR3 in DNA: TGTGCCAGTAGTATAGGGACAGGGGGCTGGGTGTTTGAGCAGTTCTTC.

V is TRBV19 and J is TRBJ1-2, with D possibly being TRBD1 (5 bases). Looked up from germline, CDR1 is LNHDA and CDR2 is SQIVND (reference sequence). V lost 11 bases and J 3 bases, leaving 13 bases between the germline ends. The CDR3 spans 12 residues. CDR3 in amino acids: CAAQQGYYGYTF. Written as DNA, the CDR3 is TGTGCCGCCCAGCAGGGATACTATGGCTACACCTTC.

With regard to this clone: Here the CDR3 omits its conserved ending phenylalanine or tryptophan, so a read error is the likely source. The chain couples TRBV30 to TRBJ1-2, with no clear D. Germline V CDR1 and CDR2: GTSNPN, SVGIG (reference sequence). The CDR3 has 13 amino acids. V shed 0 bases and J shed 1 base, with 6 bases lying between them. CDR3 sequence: CAWSVGFNYGYTL. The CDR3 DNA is TGTGCCTGGAGTGTAGGCTTTAACTATGGCTACACCCTC.

The CDR3 nucleotides are TGTGCCAGTAGTGACTTCTTAGCCCCTAGCACAGATACGCAGTATTTT. It specifies CASSDFLAPSTDTQYF. V usage is TRBV19 and J usage is TRBJ2-3; D is ambiguous. The V end lost 5 bases, the J end lost 0 bases, and 15 bases lay between the germline ends. The CDR3 runs to 16 residues. Germline V gene lookup returns CDR1 LNHDA and CDR2 SQIVND (reference sequence). Looking up the rest from reference TRBV19 and TRBJ2-3 gives the full variable domain: DGGITQSPKYLFRKEGQNVTLSCEQNLNHDAMYWYRQDPGQGLRLIYYSQIVNDFQKGDIAEGYSVSREKKESFPLTVTSAQKNPTAFYLCASSDFLAPSTDTQYFGPGTRLTVL.

In DNA, the CDR3 is TGTGCCAGCAGTCCGACAGGGGCTGTTCATGAGCAGTTCTTC. This gives the protein CASSPTGAVHEQFF. The gene calls are TRBV27 and TRBJ2-1; TRBD1 matches at 8 bases. Germline CDR1 MNHEY, CDR2 SMNVEV (reference sequence). V lost 5 bases and J lost 8; bases outside the gene matches: 8. The CDR3 spans 14 residues.

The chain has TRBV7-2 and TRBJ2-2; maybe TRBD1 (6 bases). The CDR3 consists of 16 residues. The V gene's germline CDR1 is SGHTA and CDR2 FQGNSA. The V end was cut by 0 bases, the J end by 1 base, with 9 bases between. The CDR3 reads CASSLAGTLNTGELFF. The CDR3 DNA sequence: TGTGCCAGCAGCTTAGCGGGGACACTGAACACCGGGGAGCTGTTTTTT. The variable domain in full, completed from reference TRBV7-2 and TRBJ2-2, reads GAGVSQSPSNKVTEKGKDVELRCDPISGHTALYWYRQSLGQGLEFLIYFQGNSAPDKSGLPSDRFSAERTGGSVSTLTIQRTQQEDSAVYLCASSLAGTLNTGELFFGEGSRLTVL.

The CDR3 DNA sequence: TGCAGCGCCGACCAGACGGGTCCTGAAGCTTTCTTT. It translates to CSADQTGPEAFF. The chain joins TRBV29-1 to TRBJ1-1; D remains unclear. The CDR3 has 12 amino acids. Germline-derived CDR1 and CDR2 are SQVTM and ANQGSEA. V shed 7 bases and J shed 6 bases, with 15 bases lying between them.

CDR3 loop: CASSPGGTLSYEQYF. The DNA for the CDR3 is TGTGCCAGCAGCCCAGGGGGGACCCTCTCCTACGAGCAGTACTTC. The chain is built from TRBV7-3 and TRBJ2-7, with D perhaps matching TRBD1 (7 bases). The germline CDR1 and CDR2 sequences are SGHTA and FQGTGA. The V and J ends lost 5 bases and 0 bases respectively, with 14 bases between them. This CDR3 region has 15 residues.

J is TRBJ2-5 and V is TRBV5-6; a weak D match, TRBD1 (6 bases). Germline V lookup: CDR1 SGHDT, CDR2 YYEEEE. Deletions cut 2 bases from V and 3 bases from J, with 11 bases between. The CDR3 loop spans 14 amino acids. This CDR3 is CASSFERTEETQYF. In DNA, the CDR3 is TGTGCCAGCAGCTTCGAGAGGACAGAAGAGACCCAGTACTTC.

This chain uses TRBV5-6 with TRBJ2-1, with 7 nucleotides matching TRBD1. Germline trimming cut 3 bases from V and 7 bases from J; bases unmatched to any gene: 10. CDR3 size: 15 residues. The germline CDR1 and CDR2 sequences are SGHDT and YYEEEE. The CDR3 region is CASSSDREVANEQFF. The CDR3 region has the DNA TGTGCCAGCAGCTCTGACAGGGAAGTGGCAAATGAGCAGTTCTTC.

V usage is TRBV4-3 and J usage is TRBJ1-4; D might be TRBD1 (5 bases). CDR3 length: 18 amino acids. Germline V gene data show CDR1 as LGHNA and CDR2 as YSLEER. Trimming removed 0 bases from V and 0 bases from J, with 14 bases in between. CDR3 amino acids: CASSQDQLRGTTNEKLFF. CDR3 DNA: TGCGCCAGCAGCCAAGACCAATTAAGGGGCACAACTAATGAAAAACTGTTTTTT.

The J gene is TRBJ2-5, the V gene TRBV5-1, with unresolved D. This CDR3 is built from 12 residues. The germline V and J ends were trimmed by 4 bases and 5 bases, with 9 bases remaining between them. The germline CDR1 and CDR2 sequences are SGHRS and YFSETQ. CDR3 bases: TGCGCCAGCAGCCCCGACGGGGAGACCCAGTACTTC. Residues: CASSPDGETQYF. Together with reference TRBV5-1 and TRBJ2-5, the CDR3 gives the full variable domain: KAGVTQTPRYLIKTRGQQVTLSCSPISGHRSVSWYQQTPGQGLQFLFEYFSETQRNKGNFPGRFSGRQFSNSRSEMNVSTLELGDSALYLCASSPDGETQYFGPGTRLLVL.

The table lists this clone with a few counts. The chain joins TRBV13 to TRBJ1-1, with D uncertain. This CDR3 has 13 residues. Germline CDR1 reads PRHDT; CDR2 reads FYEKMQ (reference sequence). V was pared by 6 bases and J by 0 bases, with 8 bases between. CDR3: CASRRALNTEAFF. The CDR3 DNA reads TGTGCCAGCAGGAGAGCTCTGAACACTGAAGCTTTCTTT.

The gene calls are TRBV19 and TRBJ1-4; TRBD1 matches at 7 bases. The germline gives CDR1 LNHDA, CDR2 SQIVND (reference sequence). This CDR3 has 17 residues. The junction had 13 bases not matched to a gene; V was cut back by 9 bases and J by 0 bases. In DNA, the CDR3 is TGTGCCAGCGACTCGGACAGGACCCTTGCAACTAATGAAAAACTGTTTTTT. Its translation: CASDSDRTLATNEKLFF.

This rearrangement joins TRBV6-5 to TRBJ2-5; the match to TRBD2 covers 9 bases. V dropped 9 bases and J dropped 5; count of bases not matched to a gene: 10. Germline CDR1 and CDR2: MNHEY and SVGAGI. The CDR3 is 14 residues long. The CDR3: CASRIAGEAETQYF. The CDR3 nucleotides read TGTGCCAGTCGGATAGCGGGGGAGGCGGAGACCCAGTACTTC.

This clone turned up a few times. CDR3: CASSLISGRPTGELFF. As DNA, the CDR3 is TGTGCCAGCAGCCTAATCAGCGGGAGACCCACCGGGGAGCTGTTTTTT. The rearrangement joins TRBV7-2 to TRBJ2-2; TRBD2 matches 8 bases. The germline V gene encodes CDR1 SGHTA and CDR2 FQGNSA. V shed 5 bases and J 4 bases; nucleotides not matched to a gene: 9. This CDR3 spans 16 amino acids.

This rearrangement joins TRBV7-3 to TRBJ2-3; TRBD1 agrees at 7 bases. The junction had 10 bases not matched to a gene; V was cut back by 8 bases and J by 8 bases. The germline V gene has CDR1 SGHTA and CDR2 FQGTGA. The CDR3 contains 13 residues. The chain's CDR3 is CASGTGVRGTQYF. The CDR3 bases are TGTGCCAGCGGCACAGGGGTTCGGGGTACGCAGTATTTT.

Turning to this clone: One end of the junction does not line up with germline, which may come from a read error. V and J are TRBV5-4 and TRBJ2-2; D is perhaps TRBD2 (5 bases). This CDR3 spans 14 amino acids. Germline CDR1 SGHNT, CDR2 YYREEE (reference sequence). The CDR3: CASSFDRNTGELFF. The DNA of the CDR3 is TGTGCCAGCAGCTTTGATCGGAACACCGGGGAGCTATTTTTT.

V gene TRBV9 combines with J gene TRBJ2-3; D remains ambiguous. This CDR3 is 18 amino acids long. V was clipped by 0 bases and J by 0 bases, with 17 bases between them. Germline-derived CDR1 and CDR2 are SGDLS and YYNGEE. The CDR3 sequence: CASSVEPPTWSSTDTQYF. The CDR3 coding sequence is TGTGCCAGCAGCGTAGAACCCCCTACGTGGTCTAGCACAGATACGCAGTATTTT.

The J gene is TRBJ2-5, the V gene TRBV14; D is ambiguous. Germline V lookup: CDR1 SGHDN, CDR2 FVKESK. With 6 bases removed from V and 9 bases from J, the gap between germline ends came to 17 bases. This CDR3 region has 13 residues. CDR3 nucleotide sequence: TGTGCCAGCAGTGGTTCAGCCAACAGAGCCCAGTACTTC. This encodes CASSGSANRAQYF. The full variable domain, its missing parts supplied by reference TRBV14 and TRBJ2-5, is EAGVTQFPSHSVIEKGQTVTLRCDPISGHDNLYWYRRVMGKEIKFLLHFVKESKQDESGMPNNRFLAERTGGTYSTLKVQPAELEDSGVYFCASSGSANRAQYFGPGTRLLVL.

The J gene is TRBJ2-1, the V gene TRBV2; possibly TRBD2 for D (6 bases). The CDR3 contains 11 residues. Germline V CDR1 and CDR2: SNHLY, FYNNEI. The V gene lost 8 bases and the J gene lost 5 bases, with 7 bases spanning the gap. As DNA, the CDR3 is TGTGCCAGCGGGAGGAACAATGAGCAGTTCTTC. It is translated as CASGRNNEQFF.

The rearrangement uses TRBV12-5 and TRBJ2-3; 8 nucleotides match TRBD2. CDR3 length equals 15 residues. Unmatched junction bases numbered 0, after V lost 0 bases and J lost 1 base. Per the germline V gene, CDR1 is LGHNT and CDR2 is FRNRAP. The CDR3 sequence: CASGLVAGGTDTQYF. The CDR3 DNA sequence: TGTGCTAGTGGTTTGGTAGCGGGGGGCACAGATACGCAGTATTTT.